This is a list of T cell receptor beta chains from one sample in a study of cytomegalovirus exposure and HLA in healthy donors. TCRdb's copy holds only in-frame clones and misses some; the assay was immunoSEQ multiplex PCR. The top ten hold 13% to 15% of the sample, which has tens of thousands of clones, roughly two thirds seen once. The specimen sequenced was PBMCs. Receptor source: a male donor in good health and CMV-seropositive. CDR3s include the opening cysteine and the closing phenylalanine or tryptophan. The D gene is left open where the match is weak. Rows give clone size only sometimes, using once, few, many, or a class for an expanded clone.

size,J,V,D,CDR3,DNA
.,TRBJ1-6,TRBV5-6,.,CASSLYGQSSYNSPLHF,TGTGCCAGCAGCTTATACGGACAGAGCTCCTATAATTCACCCCTCCACTTT
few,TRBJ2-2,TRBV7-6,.,CASSPNNIGELFF,TGTGCCAGCAGCCCGAACAACATCGGGGAGCTGTTTTTT
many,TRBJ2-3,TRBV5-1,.,CASSGGSPQSDTQYF,TGCGCCAGCAGCGGGGGGAGCCCGCAGTCGGATACGCAGTATTTT
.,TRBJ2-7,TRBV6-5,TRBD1,CASTRSTGGSYEQYF,TGTGCCAGCACAAGATCGACAGGGGGCTCCTACGAGCAGTACTTC
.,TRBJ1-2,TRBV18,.,CASSPRDNALYGYTF,TGTGCCAGCTCACCTCGGGACAACGCATTATATGGCTACACCTTC
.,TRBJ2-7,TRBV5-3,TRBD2,CAMKWEGEQYF,TGTGCCATGAAATGGGAGGGAGAGCAGTACTTC
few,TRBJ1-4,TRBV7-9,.,CASSLGPGREKLFF,TGTGCCAGCAGCTTAGGTCCAGGGCGCGAAAAACTGTTTTTT
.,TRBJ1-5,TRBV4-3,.,CASSQDYRFNQPQHF,TGCGCCAGCAGCCAAGATTACAGGTTTAATCAGCCCCAGCATTTT
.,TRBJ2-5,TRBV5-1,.,CASSRTVDQETQYF,TGCGCCAGCAGCCGGACAGTAGACCAAGAGACCCAGTACTTC
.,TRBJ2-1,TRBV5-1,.,CASSWAGTSYNEQFF,TGCGCCAGCAGCTGGGCGGGGACGTCATACAATGAGCAGTTCTTC
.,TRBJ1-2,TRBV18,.,CASSPGILIQGEGGYTF,TGTGCCAGCTCACCAGGAATCCTAATACAGGGAGAAGGGGGCTACACCTTC
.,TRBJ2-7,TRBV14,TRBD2,CASSQASGTSEAYEQYF,TGTGCCAGCAGCCAAGCATCCGGGACTAGCGAGGCCTACGAGCAGTACTTC
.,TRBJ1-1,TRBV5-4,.,CASSLGARSEAFF,TGTGCCAGCAGCTTAGGGGCTAGGTCTGAAGCTTTCTTT
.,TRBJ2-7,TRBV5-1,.,CASSLASGSWSYEQYF,TGCGCCAGCAGCTTGGCCTCGGGGTCTTGGTCCTACGAGCAGTACTTC
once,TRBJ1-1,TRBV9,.,CASSVVDTQWPEAFF,TGTGCCAGCAGCGTAGTTGACACTCAATGGCCTGAAGCTTTCTTT
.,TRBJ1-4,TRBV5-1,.,CASSPKARYEKLFF,TGCGCCAGCAGCCCGAAGGCTAGATATGAAAAACTGTTTTTT
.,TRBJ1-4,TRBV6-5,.,CASRDTHNEKLFF,TGTGCCAGCAGGGACACCCATAATGAAAAACTGTTTTTT
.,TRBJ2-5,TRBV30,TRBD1,CAWSAGQGRGETQYF,TGTGCCTGGAGCGCCGGACAGGGACGGGGAGAGACCCAGTACTTC
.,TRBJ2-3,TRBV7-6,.,CASSLSGLRADTQYF,TGTGCCAGCAGCTTATCGGGATTAAGGGCAGATACGCAGTATTTT
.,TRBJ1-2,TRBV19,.,CASSETVLYGYTF,TGTGCCAGTAGTGAGACAGTACTCTATGGCTACACCTTC
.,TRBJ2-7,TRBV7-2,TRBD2,CASSLVGGGAGEQYF,TGTGCCAGCAGCTTAGTCGGCGGGGGGGCCGGCGAGCAGTACTTC
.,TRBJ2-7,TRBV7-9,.,CASSLGGAF,TGTGCCAGCAGCCTCGGGGGTGCTTTC
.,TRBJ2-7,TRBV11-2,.,CASSLSGIASTNFYEQYF,TGTGCCAGCAGCTTATCCGGGATTGCCTCGACTAACTTCTACGAGCAGTACTTC
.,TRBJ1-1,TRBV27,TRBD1,CASSLAGGPEAFF,TGTGCCAGCAGTCTGGCAGGGGGCCCTGAAGCTTTCTTT
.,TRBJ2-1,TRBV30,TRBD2,CAWRLAGGHNEQFF,TGTGCCTGGAGACTAGCGGGGGGGCACAATGAGCAGTTCTTC
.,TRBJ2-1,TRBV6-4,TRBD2,CASSDSGKREYGEQFF,TGTGCCAGCAGTGACTCGGGCAAGCGGGAGTACGGTGAGCAGTTCTTC
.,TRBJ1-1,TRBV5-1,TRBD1,CASSSGGSEAFF,TGCGCCAGCAGCTCAGGGGGGTCTGAAGCTTTCTTT
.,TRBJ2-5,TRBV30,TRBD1,CAWGTVVETQYF,TGTGCCTGGGGGACAGTGGTGGAGACCCAGTACTTC
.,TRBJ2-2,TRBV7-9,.,CASSPRTVGTGELFF,TGTGCCAGCAGCCCTCGGACAGTCGGCACCGGGGAGCTGTTTTTT
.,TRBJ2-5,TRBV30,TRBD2,CAWRGGGIAGLYF,TGTGCCTGGAGGGGGGGAGGAATAGCGGGCCTGTACTTC
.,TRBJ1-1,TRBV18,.,CASSRADTEAFF,TGTGCCAGCTCACGGGCCGACACTGAAGCTTTCTTT
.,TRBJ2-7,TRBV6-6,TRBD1,CASSWGQTTYEQYF,TGTGCCAGCAGTTGGGGACAGACAACCTACGAGCAGTACTTC
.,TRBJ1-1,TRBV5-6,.,CASSLGIEAFF,TGTGCCAGCAGCTTGGGTATTGAAGCTTTCTTT
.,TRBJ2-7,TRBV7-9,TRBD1,CASSLAAGGWEQYF,TGTGCCAGCAGCTTAGCGGCAGGGGGCTGGGAGCAGTACTTC
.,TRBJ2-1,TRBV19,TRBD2,CASSIDGYGNGGDYYYNEQFF,TGTGCCAGTAGTATAGATGGGTATGGGAACGGGGGGGACTACTACTACAATGAGCAGTTCTTC
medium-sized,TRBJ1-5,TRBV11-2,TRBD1,CASSSGQGRNQPQHF,TGTGCCAGCAGCTCTGGACAGGGTCGCAATCAGCCCCAGCATTTT
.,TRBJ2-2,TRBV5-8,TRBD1,CASILRQGNGELFF,TGTGCCAGCATCCTTAGACAGGGCAACGGGGAGCTGTTTTTT
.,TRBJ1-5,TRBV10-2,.,CASSFQNQPQHF,TGCGCCAGCAGTTTCCAGAATCAGCCCCAGCATTTT
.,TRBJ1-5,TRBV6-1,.,CATQWGSAQPQHF,TGTGCCACCCAATGGGGCTCAGCTCAGCCCCAGCATTTT
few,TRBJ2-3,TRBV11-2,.,CASSLRGGKGSDTQYF,TGTGCCAGCAGCTTAAGGGGGGGCAAGGGATCAGATACGCAGTATTTT
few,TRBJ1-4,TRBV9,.,CASSAEDTYNEKLFF,TGTGCCAGCAGCGCGGAAGACACCTATAATGAAAAACTGTTTTTT
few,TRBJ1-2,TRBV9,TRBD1,CASSTPGQGAHGYTF,TGTGCCAGCAGCACCCCGGGACAGGGGGCCCATGGCTACACCTTC